One sample yielded the 3 T cell receptor beta chains listed below, sequenced in a study of T cells after somatic rescue of genetic block. Some clones are missing from TCRdb's copy, which holds only in-frame ones; the method was immunoSEQ multiplex PCR. The profile shows under 150,000 clones, over 80% of them singletons. Sequenced: peripheral blood mononuclear cells (PBMCs). These receptors were taken from a woman between 18 and 29 years old.

This chain links TRBV13 with TRBJ1-2, with D tentatively TRBD1 (6 bases). Germline values: CDR1 PRHDT, CDR2 FYEKMQ (reference sequence). The length of the CDR3 is 14 residues. V lost 6 bases, J lost 1 base, and 12 bases lay in between. The DNA of the CDR3 is TGTGCCAGCAGTCCCGGACAGAGTAACTATGGCTACACCTTC. Translation: CASSPGQSNYGYTF.

The chain carries TRBV9 and TRBJ1-1, with D uncertain. The CDR3 runs to 13 residues. Germline lookup yields CDR1 SGDLS and CDR2 YYNGEE. The V end lost 0 bases, the J end lost 1 base, and 4 bases lay between the germline ends. Here the CDR3 reads CASSVDWNTEAFF. The DNA for the CDR3 is TGTGCCAGCAGCGTAGATTGGAACACTGAAGCTTTCTTT. The complete variable domain, with remaining parts taken from reference TRBV9 and TRBJ1-1, reads DSGVTQTPKHLITATGQRVTLRCSPRSGDLSVYWYQQSLDQGLQFLIQYYNGEERAKGNILERFSAQQFPDLHSELNLSSLELGDSALYFCASSVDWNTEAFFGQGTRLTVV.

This sequence joins TRBV6-1 and TRBJ2-3, with D hard to call. There are 15 residues in the CDR3. The V end lost 7 bases, the J end lost 0 bases, and 14 bases lay between the germline ends. CDR1 and CDR2 (germline): MNHNS, SASEGT. DNA for the CDR3: TGTGCCAGCACCCCAGGTCCCACTAGCACAGATACGCAGTATTTT. It translates to CASTPGPTSTDTQYF.